This paragraph covers one T cell receptor beta chain sequence. Its antigen is as yet unknown. This sample is part of a study of blood T cells in healthy people across ages. Study results and caveats: A roughly linear fall in TCR beta diversity per million T cells was seen with increasing age. Since the PBMCs were unsorted, naive and antigen-experienced cells could not be conclusively compared.

Drawing of peripheral blood yielded about 9.6 milliliters from each donor. Through a sample-barcoded 5' primer and a J-beta primer mix, a second PCR was run for roughly 6 to 11 cycles. TCRdb re-called the 5' RACE reads with MiXCR, one entry per CDR3 protein. In the table there are over a million distinct CDR3 sequences, around two fifths of which are singletons. The germline V gene encodes CDR1 SEHNR and CDR2 FQNEAQ (reference sequence). V lost 4 bases and J lost 4, with 19 bases in between. The CDR3 extends over 16 amino acids. This TCR came from a young woman in good health. The chain uses TRBV7-9 and TRBJ1-2, with D tentatively TRBD1 (6 bases). The specimen sequenced was blood. The CDR3 region is CASSSSPTGNGYGYTF. CDR3 bases: TGTGCCAGCAGCTCTTCACCGACAGGAAACGGCTATGGCTACACCTTC.